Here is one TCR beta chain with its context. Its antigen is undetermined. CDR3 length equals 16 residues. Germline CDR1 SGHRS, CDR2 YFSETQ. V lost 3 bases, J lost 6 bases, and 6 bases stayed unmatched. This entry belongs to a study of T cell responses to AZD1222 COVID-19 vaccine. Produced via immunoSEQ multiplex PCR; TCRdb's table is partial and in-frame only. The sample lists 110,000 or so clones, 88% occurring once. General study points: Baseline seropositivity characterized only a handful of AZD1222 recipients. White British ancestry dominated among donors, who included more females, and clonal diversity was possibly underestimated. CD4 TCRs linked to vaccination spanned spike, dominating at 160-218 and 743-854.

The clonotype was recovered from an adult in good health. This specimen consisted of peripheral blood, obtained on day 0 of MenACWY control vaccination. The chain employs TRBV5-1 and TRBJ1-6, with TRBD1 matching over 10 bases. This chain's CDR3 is CASSSGQGFGNSPLHF. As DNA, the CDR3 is TGCGCCAGCAGCTCGGGACAGGGGTTTGGTAATTCACCCCTCCACTTT.